This T cell receptor beta chain was retrieved from a study of T cells in Graves' hyperthyroidism and ophthalmopathy. The table lists this clonotype with a few counts. From RNA transcripts, TCR beta CDR3 regions were amplified. The HTBI primer set served for first-round RT-PCR of the TCR CDR3. Each CDR3 protein gets one entry after TCRdb re-called the multiplex PCR reads with MiXCR. Among 300,000 to 450,000 distinct CDR3 sequences listed, approximately 17% were seen once. The V gene's germline CDR1 is PRHDT and CDR2 FYEKMQ (reference sequence). The CDR3 covers 15 residues. The junction had 4 bases not matched to a gene; V was cut back by 3 bases and J by 4 bases.

Sequencing was carried out using blood. The J gene is TRBJ1-2, the V gene TRBV13, with 11 bases lining up with TRBD1. The clonotype was recovered from a man aged 18 to 35 with Graves' ophthalmopathy. CDR3 sequence: CASSLTGQGGYGYTF. The CDR3 DNA follows: TGTGCCAGCAGCTTGACGGGACAGGGGGGCTATGGCTACACCTTC.